The entry that follows covers one TCR beta chain sequence. Its antigen remains unknown. These data are taken from a study of cytomegalovirus exposure and HLA in healthy donors. Overall study results and limits: Clonal expansion was found to be greater in HLA-associated TCR beta chains than in equally common others in a later analysis. Later analysis reportedly placed an Asian-associated ancestry cluster below the roughly 690-donor mean in N-insertions. As a later analysis revealed, most CMV-associated TCR beta chains appeared HLA-restricted. Roughly even sequencing depth across donors was the assumption behind the presence/absence analyses.

60 Vbeta and 13 Jbeta primers were used in PCR. Some clones are missing from TCRdb's copy, which holds only in-frame ones; the method was immunoSEQ multiplex PCR. The table includes hundreds of thousands of clones, about four fifths detected once. The sequenced sample consisted of PBMCs. The receptor was isolated from a man aged 25 to 40 in good health and CMV-seronegative.

Here the CDR3 reads CASAPIAGVVDTQYF. In nucleotides, the CDR3 is TGTGCCAGCGCCCCAATCGCGGGGGTGGTAGATACGCAGTATTTT. The rearrangement uses TRBV27 and TRBJ2-3, with 7 positions matching TRBD2. Germline CDR1 reads MNHEY; CDR2 reads SMNVEV (reference sequence). J was trimmed by 5 bases and V by 8 bases; bases with no gene match: 13. There are 15 residues in the CDR3.